The source of this T cell receptor beta chain is a study of T cell responses to AZD1222 COVID-19 vaccine. Study results and caveats: Unmutated variant regions reportedly attract nearly half of all spike-specific TCRs. Two AZD1222 doses significantly raised spike-specific TCR breadth and depth over controls. CD4 TCRs associated with vaccination spanned spike, dominating at 160-218 and 743-854. Repertoire sampling happened only post peak T cell response.

With regard to this clone: The antigen is unknown.

Trimming removed 3 bases at V and 5 bases at J, with 5 bases between. The CDR3 runs 13 residues. Germline lookup yields CDR1 MNHEY and CDR2 SMNVEV (reference sequence). The repertoire was sequenced with immunoSEQ multiplex PCR; TCRdb's copy has only in-frame clones and lacks some. The table shows approximately 160,000 clones, with over 75% occurring only once. The sample consisted of peripheral blood, taken on day 0 of AZD1222 vaccination. The source of this sequence is an adult in good health. The chain links TRBV27 to TRBJ1-6, with a weak D call TRBD1 (5 bases). The CDR3 protein is CASSFRDNSPLHF. The CDR3 nucleotides read TGTGCCAGCAGTTTCAGGGATAATTCACCCCTCCACTTT.